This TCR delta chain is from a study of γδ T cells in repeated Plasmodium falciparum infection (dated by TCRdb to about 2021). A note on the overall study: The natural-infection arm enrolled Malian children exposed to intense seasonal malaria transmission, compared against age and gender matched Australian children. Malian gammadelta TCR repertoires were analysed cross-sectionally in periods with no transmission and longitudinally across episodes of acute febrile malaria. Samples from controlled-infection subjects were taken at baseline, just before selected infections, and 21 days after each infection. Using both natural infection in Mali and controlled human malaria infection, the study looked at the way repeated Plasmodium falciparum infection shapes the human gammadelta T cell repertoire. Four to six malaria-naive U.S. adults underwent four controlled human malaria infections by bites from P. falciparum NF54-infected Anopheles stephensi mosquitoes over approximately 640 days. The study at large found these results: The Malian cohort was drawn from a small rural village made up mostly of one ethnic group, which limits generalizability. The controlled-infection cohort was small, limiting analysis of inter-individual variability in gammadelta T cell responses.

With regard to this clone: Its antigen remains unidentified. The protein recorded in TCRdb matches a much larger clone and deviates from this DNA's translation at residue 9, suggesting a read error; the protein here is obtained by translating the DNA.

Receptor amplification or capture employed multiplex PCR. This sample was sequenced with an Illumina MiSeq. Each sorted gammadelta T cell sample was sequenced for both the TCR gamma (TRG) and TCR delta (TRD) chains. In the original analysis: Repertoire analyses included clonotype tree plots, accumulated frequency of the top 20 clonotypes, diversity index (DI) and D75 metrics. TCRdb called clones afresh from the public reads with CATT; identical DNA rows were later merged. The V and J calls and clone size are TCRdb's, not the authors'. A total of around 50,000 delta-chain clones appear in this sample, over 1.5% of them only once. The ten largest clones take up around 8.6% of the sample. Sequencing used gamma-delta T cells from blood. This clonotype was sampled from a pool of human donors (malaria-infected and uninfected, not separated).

The CDR3 corresponds to CALGELDLSWGIVPPLSTDKLIF. The DNA reads TGTGCTCTTGGGGAACTTGACCTATCCTGGGGGATCGTACCTCCTTTGTCCACCGATAAACTCATCTTT. In this chain, TRDV1 is recombined with TRDJ1; 9 junctional bases match TRDD3. Here the J gene was assigned by germline matching of the DNA, as TCRdb has none. Including cysteine and phenylalanine, the CDR3 has 23 amino acids. Only CDR3 DNA is held: 69 bases, read in frame from base 1. The germline V gene encodes CDR1 TSWWSYY and CDR2 QGS. At the junction V is shortened by 0 bases and J by 1 base; bases outside the gene matches: 24.